This T cell receptor beta chain was sequenced during a study of T cells in Graves' hyperthyroidism and ophthalmopathy. TCR beta CDR3 regions were amplified from RNA. TCR CDR3 underwent first-round RT-PCR with the HTBI primer set. Each CDR3 protein is one row after TCRdb ran MiXCR on the multiplex PCR reads. The sample yields 550,000 to 600,000 distinct CDR3 sequences, around 14% seen once. The CDR3 is made up of 18 amino acids. Germline CDR1 reads SNHLY; CDR2 reads FYNNEI. With V trimmed by 5 bases and J by 4 bases, 13 bases remained unmatched. Many counts were recorded for this clonotype. What it recognizes is unknown. Study conclusions and caveats: Through a model of 13 V-J features, ophthalmopathy was separated from stable hyperthyroidism. In blood, most of the thyroid clonotypes expanded above 0.001 were also present.

The TCR sequence derives from a young woman with Graves' ophthalmopathy. J is TRBJ2-2 and V is TRBV2, with 10 bases aligning to TRBD2. Source material: blood. CDR3 sequence (DNA): TGTGCCAGCAGTAGAAGTCTAGCGGGAGTCGGGGGCACCGGGGAGCTGTTTTTT. Protein sequence: CASSRSLAGVGGTGELFF.